This T cell receptor (beta chain) appears in the sequencing data of a study of siplizumab effects on memory and regulatory T cells. Findings of the study overall: Assignment to unstimulated subsets succeeded for only a minor fraction of the alloreactive clones. In controls, around 25% of mappable alloreactive CD4+ clones were Treg-derived on average, versus about 69% with siplizumab.

Trimming cost V 6 bases and J 8 bases, with 16 bases left between them. Germline CDR1 MDHEN, CDR2 SYDVKM. The CDR3 loop spans 13 amino acids. About this clone itself: Antigen unknown.

Sequenced by immunoSEQ multiplex PCR; TCRdb stores in-frame clones only, minus some. This sample has some 65,000 clones; over 75% occur once, and the top ten carry about 1.7%. The rearrangement links TRBV28 to TRBJ1-2; TRBD1 might be the D (5 bases). The sequence was collected from a human donor in good health. Source material: Tregs sorted from blood. CDR3 coding DNA: TGTGCCAGCAGCGCGGACATGGCCTCGGGCTACACCTTC. Residues: CASSADMASGYTF.